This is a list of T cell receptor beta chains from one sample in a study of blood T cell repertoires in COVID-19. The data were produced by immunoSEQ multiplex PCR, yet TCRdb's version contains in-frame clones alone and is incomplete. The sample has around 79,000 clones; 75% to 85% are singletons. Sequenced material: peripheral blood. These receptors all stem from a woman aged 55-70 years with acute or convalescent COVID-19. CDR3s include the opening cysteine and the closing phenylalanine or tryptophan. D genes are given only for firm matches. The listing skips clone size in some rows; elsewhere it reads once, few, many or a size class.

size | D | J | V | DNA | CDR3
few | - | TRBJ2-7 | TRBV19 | TGTGCCACTAATCAGGGGTATGACGAGCAGTACTTC | CATNQGYDEQYF
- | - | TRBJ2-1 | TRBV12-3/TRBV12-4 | TGTGCCAGCAGTCGGGGGAATGAGCAGTTCTTC | CASSRGNEQFF
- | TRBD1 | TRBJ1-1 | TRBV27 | TGTGCCAGCGGCCACAGGGGAGTTAACACTGAAGCTTTCTTT | CASGHRGVNTEAFF
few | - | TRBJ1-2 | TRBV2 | TGTGCCAGAAGGGAGACAAACTATGGCTACACCTTC | CARRETNYGYTF
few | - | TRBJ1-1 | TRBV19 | TGTGCCAGTAGTATTCGTAGGGACAACACGAACACTGAAGCTTTCTTT | CASSIRRDNTNTEAFF
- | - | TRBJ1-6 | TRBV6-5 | TGTGCCAGCAGTTACATAAGGGGGATCGATAATTCACCCCTCCACTTT | CASSYIRGIDNSPLHF
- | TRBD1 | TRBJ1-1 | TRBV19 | TGTGCCAGTAGTCCGGACAGGGGCCCCACTGAAGCTTTCTTT | CASSPDRGPTEAFF
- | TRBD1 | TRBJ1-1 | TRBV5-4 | TGTGCCAGCAGCTTGGCCTTTGGACAGGGGGCTCTGGGCACTGAAGCTTTCTTT | CASSLAFGQGALGTEAFF
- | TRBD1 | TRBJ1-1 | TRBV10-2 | TGCGCCAGCAGCGAACCTACAGGGGCTTTCGGATCTGCTGAAGCTTTCTTT | CASSEPTGAFGSAEAFF
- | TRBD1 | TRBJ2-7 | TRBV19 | TGTGCCAGTAGTGCGACAGGGAGTACCTACGAGCAGTACTTC | CASSATGSTYEQYF
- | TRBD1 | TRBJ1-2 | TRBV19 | TGTGCCAGTCAAGGACAGGGAAGGGAGGGCTACACCTTC | CASQGQGREGYTF
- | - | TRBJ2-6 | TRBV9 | TGTGCCAGCAGCGTAGGCCAGTTGCCTTCGTCTGGGGCCAACGTCCTGACTTTC | CASSVGQLPSSGANVLTF
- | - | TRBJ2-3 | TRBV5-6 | TGTGCCAGCAGGCCCGGGAACACAGATACGCAGTATTTT | CASRPGNTDTQYF
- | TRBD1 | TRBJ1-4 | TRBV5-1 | TGCGCCAGCAGTTTACAGGGACAGGGGGATGAAAAACTGTTTTTT | CASSLQGQGDEKLFF
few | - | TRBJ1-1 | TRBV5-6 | TGTGCCAGCAGCTTGGGGCATCCGAACACTGAAGCTTTCTTT | CASSLGHPNTEAFF
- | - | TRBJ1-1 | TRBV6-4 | TGTGCCAGCAAAGGGGCTGGCACTGAAGCTTTCTTT | CASKGAGTEAFF
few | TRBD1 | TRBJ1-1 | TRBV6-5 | TGTGCCAGCAGTTACTGGAATAGGGCAGGGGGCTTTGAAGCTTTCTTT | CASSYWNRAGGFEAFF
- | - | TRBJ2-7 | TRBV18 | TGTGCCAGCTCACCCCGCGGGGGCGCCTACGAGCAGTACTTC | CASSPRGGAYEQYF
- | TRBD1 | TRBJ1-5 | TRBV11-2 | TGTGCCAGCAGCTTAGACCCGGACAGGGCAGGCAATCAGCCCCAGCATTTT | CASSLDPDRAGNQPQHF
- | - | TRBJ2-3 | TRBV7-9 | TGTGCCAGCAGCTCACCGGACAATACGCAGTATTTT | CASSSPDNTQYF